Included here is one TCR beta chain sequence, with context. Its antigen is not yet known. No much larger clone exists at a distance of one base, and base qualities are not known. The data were taken from a study of T cell changes during pregnancy in multiple sclerosis (dated by TCRdb to between 2019 and 2020). Notes on the research overall: The study examined how the T cell repertoire changed over the course of pregnancy in women with multiple sclerosis.

CDR1 SNHLY and CDR2 FYNNEI were looked up in the germline V gene. Here V drops 6 bases and J drops 0 bases, and the junction holds 5 bases not matched to any gene. The CDR3 covers 17 residues, taking in both the cysteine and the phenylalanine. Kept here is only the CDR3 DNA, which spans 51 bases and is read in frame from base 1. Library preparation was by the immunoSEQ multiplex PCR assay. Sourced from immuneACCESS, this table was stored by TCRdb with only in-frame sequences that have V and J called. A share of the clones is absent; for the studies checked, an unresolved V gene accounts for under half, and the remainder has no known explanation. The sample contains tens of thousands of clones, 85% to 90% of them found a single time. Jointly, the top ten make up about 1.5% of the sample.

The clonotype originates from a female donor in good health, enrolled as a control in a pregnancy study. Material: peripheral blood, obtained in the first trimester of pregnancy. Recombination connected TRBV2 to TRBJ2-5; 15 bases in the middle match TRBD2. Here the CDR3 is given as CASRGTSGGPNQETQYF. The nucleotide sequence is given as TGTGCCAGCAGGGGGACTAGCGGGGGGCCGAACCAAGAGACCCAGTACTTC.